This entry lists 11 T cell receptor beta chains sequenced from one sample in a study of T cells in Graves' hyperthyroidism and ophthalmopathy. Regions amplified from RNA transcripts were the TCR beta CDR3 regions. With the HTBI primer set, the TCR CDR3 went through a first round of RT-PCR. TCRdb itself ran the multiplex PCR reads through MiXCR, one entry per CDR3 protein. The data hold about 520,000 distinct CDR3 sequences, with approximately 25% observed a single time. The sequencing input was blood. Source of these receptors: a woman aged 25-40 years with Graves' ophthalmopathy.

This clonotype was seen at least ten times. The chain carries TRBV12-3 or TRBV12-4 and TRBJ1-2; 7 bases are a match to TRBD1. The CDR3 consists of 13 residues. Germline trimming cut 5 bases from V and 2 bases from J; bases unmatched to any gene: 2. The CDR3 region is CASSRGQNYGYTF. In DNA, the CDR3 is TGTGCCAGCAGTAGGGGACAGAACTATGGCTACACCTTC.

The gene calls are TRBV5-1 and TRBJ1-3; 9 bases map to TRBD1. Germline V gene data show CDR1 as SGHRS and CDR2 as YFSETQ. There are 15 residues in the CDR3. V gave up 1 base and J gave up 3 bases; unmatched junction bases: 2. CDR3 sequence reads: CASSLTGGFGNTIYF. The CDR3 DNA sequence: TGCGCCAGCAGCTTGACAGGGGGCTTTGGAAACACCATATATTTT. The full variable domain, its missing parts supplied by reference TRBV5-1 and TRBJ1-3, is KAGVTQTPRYLIKTRGQQVTLSCSPISGHRSVSWYQQTPGQGLQFLFEYFSETQRNKGNFPGRFSGRQFSNSRSEMNVSTLELGDSALYLCASSLTGGFGNTIYFGEGSWLTVV.

In this sample, this clonotype turned up many times. V usage is TRBV6-1 and J usage is TRBJ1-2, with a possible D match to TRBD1 (5 bases). The CDR3 is 16 amino acids. Between the trimmed V and J ends, which lost 5 bases and 0 bases, there was a span of 16 bases. The germline V gene has CDR1 MNHNS and CDR2 SASEGT. CDR3 nucleotides: TGTGCCAGCAGTAGAGGGGCCGGAACCACTAACTATGGCTACACCTTC. Protein: CASSRGAGTTNYGYTF.

The CDR3 spells CASSYSRRETEAFF. CDR3 nucleotides: TGTGCCAGCAGTTACTCCCGCCGGGAGACTGAAGCTTTCTTT. J is TRBJ1-1 and V is TRBV27, with D unresolved. CDR1 MNHEY and CDR2 SMNVEV come from the germline V gene (reference sequence). The CDR3 length is 14 residues. The ends were cut back, 4 bases at V and 5 bases at J, with 14 bases in the middle.

This clonotype was seen repeatedly, ten times or more. V is TRBV20-1 and J is TRBJ1-1, with 9 bases aligning to TRBD1. Germline V gene lookup returns CDR1 DFQATT and CDR2 SNEGSKA (reference sequence). V was pared by 5 bases and J by 1 base, with 8 bases of the junction left unmatched. The CDR3 contains 15 residues. In nucleotides, the CDR3 is TGCAGTGCTGAGGCAGTGGGACAGGGGAACACTGAAGCTTTCTTT. This encodes CSAEAVGQGNTEAFF.

There are many counts of this clonotype. The chain uses TRBV7-2 and TRBJ2-7; D is undetermined. The CDR3 sequence is 14 residues long. Germline V lookup: CDR1 SGHTA, CDR2 FQGNSA. The V gene lost 4 bases and the J gene lost 5 bases, with 15 bases spanning the gap. The CDR3 here is CASSSQSSSDEQYF. CDR3 DNA sequence: TGTGCCAGCAGCTCCCAAAGCTCGTCAGACGAGCAGTACTTC.

The chain links TRBV19 to TRBJ1-1; D not certain. The V and J ends lost 6 bases and 4 bases respectively, with 18 bases between them. Germline values: CDR1 LNHDA, CDR2 SQIVND (reference sequence). The CDR3 is 15 amino acids. CDR3 sequence: CASRDDPRWSTEAFF. The CDR3 DNA reads as TGTGCCAGTAGGGACGACCCCCGGTGGAGCACTGAAGCTTTCTTT.

This clonotype was recorded at least ten times. This chain joins TRBV12-3 or TRBV12-4 and TRBJ1-1; TRBD1 agrees at 9 bases. This CDR3 is 16 amino acids long. The V segment lost 5 bases and the J segment 2 bases; nucleotides outside the gene matches: 9. The DNA of the CDR3 is TGTGCCAGCAGTACATGGGACAGGGCCCTAAACACTGAAGCTTTCTTT. It codes for CASSTWDRALNTEAFF.

This clonotype has just a few counts. This chain connects TRBV24-1 to TRBJ2-5; no reliable D call. The V end lost 3 bases, the J end lost 3 bases, and 4 bases lay between the germline ends. CDR1 and CDR2 (germline): KGHDR, SFDVKD. The CDR3 has 12 residues. The CDR3 DNA reads as TGTGCCACCAGTGATGGCAAAGAGACCCAGTACTTC. It yields the protein CATSDGKETQYF.

This clonotype was counted many times. The chain employs TRBV6-2 or TRBV6-3 and TRBJ2-5; D is undetermined. This CDR3 has 17 amino acids. The germline V gene encodes CDR1 MNHEY and CDR2 SVGEGT. Deletions cut 7 bases from V and 2 bases from J, with 23 bases between. The CDR3, as DNA: TGTGCCAGCACTCTCGGTTGGATCCCGCTCCCACAAGAGACCCAGTACTTC. Residues: CASTLGWIPLPQETQYF.

The V call is TRBV6-1, the J call TRBJ2-5; 7 nucleotides align to TRBD2. Losses at the gene ends were 1 base for V and 4 bases for J; bases not matched to a gene: 6. Germline CDR1 MNHNS, CDR2 SASEGT. This CDR3 comprises 15 residues. The CDR3 nucleotides are TGTGCCAGCAGTGAAGTTAGTGGGGGGGGAGAGACCCAGTACTTC. It translates to CASSEVSGGGETQYF.